This T cell receptor beta chain was captured in a study of radiotherapy plus CTLA-4 blockade in lung cancer. Profiling relied on immunoSEQ multiplex PCR, and the TCRdb table lists in-frame clones only, not all of them. The sample records around 59,000 clones, about 80% being singletons. Trimming removed 10 bases from V and 3 bases from J; junction bases left unmatched: 5. The CDR3 totals 12 residues. Germline V gene sequence: CDR1 SNHLY, CDR2 FYNNEI. Material: peripheral blood, obtained from a patient treated with radiotherapy plus ipilimumab. V gene TRBV2 combines with J gene TRBJ1-2; 7 bases map to TRBD1. This clonotype was obtained from a human donor with non-small cell lung cancer who had a partial response to radiotherapy plus ipilimumab. The CDR3 region is CATTGVDYGYTF. DNA of the CDR3: TGTGCCACCACAGGGGTAGACTATGGCTACACCTTC. The full variable domain, completed using reference TRBV2 and TRBJ1-2, is EPEVTQTPSHQVTQMGQEVILRCVPISNHLYFYWYRQILGQKVEFLVSFYNNEISEKSEIFDDQFSVERPDGSNFTLKIRSTKLEDSAMYFCATTGVDYGYTFGSGTRLTVV.